A selection of T cell receptor beta chains follows, all from one sample in a study of OX40 agonist ivuxolimab in advanced cancers. The assay was immunoSEQ multiplex PCR, and TCRdb's table has in-frame clones only and misses some. The sample yields approximately 90,000 clones, about 89% seen once. Material: CD4+ or CD8+ T cells sorted from blood, obtained in a trial of the OX40 agonist ivuxolimab. Receptors originate from an adult with an advanced solid tumor such as melanoma, head and neck, liver or kidney cancer. The conserved cysteine and the conserved F or W are not part of the CDR3 here. Not every row has a clone size; where given, it reads once, few, many or a size class.

V,J,size,CDR3
TRBV7-2,TRBJ1-6,NA,ASSLADRTPLH
TRBV19,TRBJ1-2,NA,ASSIRPREVNYGYT
TRBV9,TRBJ2-1,once,ASSESLLGGEIGHEQF
TRBV7-3,TRBJ1-1,NA,ASRGQPNTEAF
TRBV4-1,TRBJ2-7,NA,ASSPALAGDYEQY
TRBV29-1,TRBJ1-2,once,SVAMDISFYGYT
TRBV27,TRBJ1-1,NA,ASSTYRDTEAF
TRBV7-9,TRBJ2-7,once,ASSLPGDSYEQY
TRBV7-9,TRBJ1-4,NA,ASSIAGNPNEKLF
TRBV2,TRBJ1-5,NA,ASNGRVRGEHNQPQH
TRBV21-1,TRBJ1-5,NA,ASSKVRGNQPQH
TRBV5-1,TRBJ2-1,NA,ASSLARLAGPYEQF
TRBV11-2,TRBJ2-7,NA,ASSSGYEQY
TRBV10-3,TRBJ1-1,once,AISEMNTEAF
TRBV5-4,TRBJ2-3,NA,ASSRPAGGSTDTQY
TRBV9,TRBJ2-7,NA,ASSVGNSGSYEQY
TRBV14,TRBJ2-1,NA,ASSQVTNEQF
TRBV5-1,TRBJ2-7,NA,ASSQDSYEQY
TRBV11-3,TRBJ2-5,NA,ASSPPLLSQETQY
TRBV27,TRBJ2-3,NA,ASSFEVDTDTQY
TRBV27,TRBJ2-6,NA,ASSLGGANVLT
TRBV7-9,TRBJ2-2,NA,ASSTYEGLRPGELF
TRBV7-9,TRBJ2-5,NA,ASSLTSGFLETQY